These 23 T cell receptor beta chains came from one sample sequenced in a study of technical replicates of blood from several donors (dated by TCRdb to about 2017). The method behind the library was the immunoSEQ multiplex PCR assay. TCRdb limited this immuneACCESS table to in-frame rearrangements with V and J called. A share of clones is missing; checked studies link under half to unresolved V genes, and the rest is unexplained. The sample data list around 70,000 clones, and about 94% of these were observed just once. Approximately 0.4% of the sample rests with the top ten. The sample comprised T cells isolated from PBMCs. All receptors derive from a human donor in good health.

V is TRBV20-1 and J is TRBJ1-4; the D gene is possibly TRBD1 (6 bases). The CDR3 spans 11 residues. Per the germline V gene, CDR1 is DFQATT and CDR2 is SNEGSKA (reference sequence). The V gene lost 3 bases and the J gene lost 7 bases, with 6 bases spanning the gap. The CDR3 DNA is TGCAGTGCTAGCAGGGGTGAAAAACTGTTTTTT. Its protein is CSASRGEKLFF.

The chain carries TRBV18 and TRBJ2-1; D is perhaps TRBD1 (6 bases). The CDR3 is made up of 15 amino acids. Germline CDR1 KGHSH, CDR2 LQKENI. The ends were cut back, 6 bases at V and 7 bases at J, with 19 bases in the middle. Here the CDR3 reads CASSPRRAGENEQFF. The CDR3 DNA reads as TGTGCCAGCTCGCCCCGTAGGGCAGGGGAAAATGAGCAGTTCTTC.

The chain carries TRBV27 and TRBJ2-7; the D gene is possibly TRBD2 (5 bases). CDR3 length: 14 residues. V lost 2 bases and J lost 2, with 10 bases in between. Germline assignment: CDR1 MNHEY and CDR2 SMNVEV (reference sequence). CDR3 in DNA: TGTGCCAGCAGTTTAAGAGGGCCCCCCTACGAGCAGTACTTC. It specifies CASSLRGPPYEQYF.

The V and J genes are TRBV2 and TRBJ2-7, with D perhaps matching TRBD2 (5 bases). Trimming shortened V by 7 bases and J by 6 bases, and 16 bases separated the two germline ends. The V gene's germline CDR1 is SNHLY and CDR2 FYNNEI. The CDR3 consists of 13 residues. The CDR3 region has the DNA TGTGCCAGCAACCCCGGGGAATTCGGCGAGCAGTACTTC. It specifies CASNPGEFGEQYF.

The V and J genes are TRBV7-9 and TRBJ2-1, with TRBD2 as a possible D gene (5 bases). The CDR3 is 19 amino acids. From germline, CDR1 is SEHNR and CDR2 FQNEAQ (reference sequence). V was clipped by 2 bases and J by 5 bases, with 25 bases between them. CDR3 DNA: TGTGCCAGCAGCTTATGGATAGGAGGTGTATCAGGAAGAGACAATGAGCAGTTCTTC. Translated: CASSLWIGGVSGRDNEQFF.

CDR3 DNA: TGTGCCAGCAGCTTGGGACTAGCGGGAGCCGGGGAGCTGTTTTTT. Translating it yields CASSLGLAGAGELFF. The chain joins TRBV7-2 to TRBJ2-2; 14 nucleotides match TRBD2. J was trimmed by 6 bases and V by 3 bases; bases with no gene match: 0. The V gene's germline CDR1 is SGHTA and CDR2 FQGNSA. The CDR3 extends over 15 amino acids.

The rearrangement joins TRBV7-8 to TRBJ2-7, with 10 bases aligning to TRBD2. After removal of 8 bases from V and 1 base from J, the junction contained 5 bases not matched to a gene. The CDR3 has 14 residues. Germline CDR1 reads SGHVS; CDR2 reads FQNEAQ. CDR3 nucleotides: TGTGCCAGCCGATTAGCGGGAGGTTCCTACGAGCAGTACTTC. Translation: CASRLAGGSYEQYF.

The chain is built from TRBV6-1 and TRBJ1-1; tentatively, D is TRBD1 (6 bases). CDR1 and CDR2 from the germline V gene are MNHNS and SASEGT. The CDR3 contains 14 residues. V was clipped by 2 bases and J by 1 base, with 8 bases between them. The CDR3 sequence: CASSETGTNTEAFF. The CDR3 DNA is TGTGCCAGCAGTGAAACAGGGACGAACACTGAAGCTTTCTTT.

The CDR3 DNA reads TGTGCCTGGAGAGGACAGGGTGAAGCTTTCTTT. This gives the protein CAWRGQGEAFF. The chain is built from TRBV30 and TRBJ1-1; 8 bases map to TRBD1. CDR3 length: 11 residues. The V and J ends lost 3 bases and 7 bases, in that order; junction bases with no gene match: 1. Germline V gives CDR1 GTSNPN, CDR2 SVGIG (reference sequence). The variable domain in full, with the rest retrieved from reference TRBV30 and TRBJ1-1, is SQTIHQWPATLVQPVGSPLSLECTVEGTSNPNLYWYRQAAGRGLQLLFYSVGIGQISSEVPQNLSASRPQDRQFILSSKKLLLSDSGFYLCAWRGQGEAFFGQGTRLTVV.

V is TRBV9 and J is TRBJ1-3; TRBD1 might be the D (6 bases). Per germline, CDR1 SGDLS and CDR2 YYNGEE. This CDR3 has 17 amino acids. V was pared by 0 bases and J by 0 bases, with 13 bases between. CDR3 in amino acids: CASSVAGGSLSGNTIYF. CDR3 coding DNA: TGTGCCAGCAGCGTAGCGGGGGGCTCCCTCTCTGGAAACACCATATATTTT.

The DNA for the CDR3 is TGCGCCAGCAGCGCCCCGGGGGGGGGACCCTACAATGAGCAGTTCTTC. This translates into CASSAPGGGPYNEQFF. The chain combines TRBV5-1 with TRBJ2-1, with 8 positions matching TRBD2. CDR3 length: 16 residues. The germline V gene has CDR1 SGHRS and CDR2 YFSETQ. Trimming took 4 bases from V and 2 from J; bases not matched to a gene: 8.

The genes are TRBV7-8 and TRBJ1-2, with D perhaps matching TRBD1 (5 bases). Germline CDR1 reads SGHVS; CDR2 reads FQNEAQ. The CDR3 runs 14 residues. Between the trimmed V and J ends, which lost 1 base and 6 bases, there was a span of 12 bases. The CDR3 bases are TGTGCCAGCAGCTTAGTATCACCCAGGGATGGCTACACCTTC. This sequence encodes CASSLVSPRDGYTF.

The CDR3 DNA reads as TGTGCCAGCACCCCGGTAGGGCTACTAGCTGGCGAGCAGTTCTTC. This gives the protein CASTPVGLLAGEQFF. The chain is built from TRBV28 and TRBJ2-1; TRBD2 is a possible D gene (6 bases). Per germline, CDR1 MDHEN and CDR2 SYDVKM. Trimming took off 7 bases at V and 10 bases at J, with 23 bases between the two ends. The CDR3 is made up of 15 amino acids.

The chain has TRBV9 and TRBJ2-3, with 9 nucleotides matching TRBD2. Germline CDR1 SGDLS, CDR2 YYNGEE. CDR3 size: 15 residues. The V and J ends lost 4 bases and 4 bases, in that order; junction bases with no gene match: 7. DNA for the CDR3: TGTGCCAGCAGCCTAGTAGCGGGAGTTGCAGATACGCAGTATTTT. Its translation: CASSLVAGVADTQYF.

This chain uses TRBV15 with TRBJ2-7, with 9 bases that match TRBD2. Germline-derived CDR1 and CDR2 are LNHNV and YYDKDF (reference sequence). The CDR3 extends over 17 amino acids. V gave up 3 bases and J gave up 4 bases; unmatched junction bases: 13. In DNA, the CDR3 is TGTGCCACCAGCAGTCAATGGGGCGGGAGGGCCGGGTACGAGCAGTACTTC. This gives the protein CATSSQWGGRAGYEQYF.

The chain recombines TRBV2 with TRBJ1-2; no clear D. This CDR3 is 12 amino acids long. V lost 2 bases and J lost 7, with 8 bases in between. Germline V gene sequence: CDR1 SNHLY, CDR2 FYNNEI. CDR3 protein: CASSEPPGGYTF. The CDR3 DNA reads as TGTGCCAGCAGTGAACCCCCAGGTGGCTACACCTTC.

This sequence joins TRBV27 and TRBJ2-1; D possibly corresponds to TRBD1 (6 bases). Trimming removed 5 bases at V and 9 bases at J, with 11 bases between. Germline lookup yields CDR1 MNHEY and CDR2 SMNVEV (reference sequence). The CDR3 consists of 12 residues. CDR3 region: CASSLGGREQFF. The CDR3 bases are TGTGCCAGCAGTCTAGGGGGTCGTGAGCAGTTCTTC.

The V and J genes are TRBV30 and TRBJ2-7; 9 bases map to TRBD2. With 1 base clipped from V and 8 bases from J, the junction kept 12 bases outside the gene matches. Germline V gives CDR1 GTSNPN, CDR2 SVGIG (reference sequence). The CDR3 consists of 15 residues. The DNA of the CDR3 is TGTGCCTGGAGTGGACTAGCGGCCATGAACGCAAAGCAGTACTTC. Translation gives CAWSGLAAMNAKQYF. The whole variable domain, remainder taken from reference TRBV30 and TRBJ2-7, is SQTIHQWPATLVQPVGSPLSLECTVEGTSNPNLYWYRQAAGRGLQLLFYSVGIGQISSEVPQNLSASRPQDRQFILSSKKLLLSDSGFYLCAWSGLAAMNAKQYFGPGTRLTVT.

V gene TRBV27 combines with J gene TRBJ2-1; 9 nucleotides line up with TRBD2. Trimming removed 8 bases from V and 9 bases from J; junction bases left unmatched: 8. This CDR3 has 13 amino acids. From germline, CDR1 is MNHEY and CDR2 SMNVEV (reference sequence). The CDR3 DNA is TGTGCCAGCGGCGGGAGGGCCTTGAGTGAGCAGTTCTTC. As protein: CASGGRALSEQFF.

The table lists this clone with a count of one. J is TRBJ2-5 and V is TRBV9; tentative D call: TRBD2 (6 bases). The V gene's germline CDR1 is SGDLS and CDR2 YYNGEE. Trimming left V 4 bases short and J 4 bases short, with 17 bases between. The CDR3 sequence is 15 residues long. This chain's CDR3 is CASSPLSGVGETQYF. DNA of the CDR3: TGTGCCAGCAGCCCCCTTTCGGGAGTCGGAGAGACCCAGTACTTC.

The V call is TRBV7-6, the J call TRBJ2-1, with D perhaps matching TRBD2 (5 bases). The CDR3 extends over 14 amino acids. The germline V gene has CDR1 SGHVS and CDR2 FNYEAQ. V lost 0 bases and J lost 2, with 5 bases in between. For the CDR3, the DNA is TGTGCCAGCAGCTTAGCGGGAGCCTACAATGAGCAGTTCTTC. Translating it yields CASSLAGAYNEQFF.

V and J are TRBV4-2 and TRBJ1-1; D call uncertain. Germline V gene sequence: CDR1 LGHNA, CDR2 YNFKEQ. V gave up 0 bases and J gave up 5 bases, with 10 bases separating them. The CDR3 is 14 amino acids. The chain's CDR3 is CASSQDLTRTEAFF. CDR3 coding DNA: TGTGCCAGCAGCCAAGATCTCACTCGTACTGAAGCTTTCTTT.

V and J are TRBV30 and TRBJ1-5, with 11 bases fitting TRBD1. Trimming at V came to 1 base and at J to 0 bases, leaving 8 bases not matched to a gene. This CDR3 has 18 amino acids. Germline values: CDR1 GTSNPN, CDR2 SVGIG (reference sequence). CDR3 amino acids: CAWSEGTGGPNSNQPQHF. The CDR3 DNA is TGTGCCTGGAGTGAAGGGACAGGGGGACCTAATAGCAATCAGCCCCAGCATTTT.